These T cell receptor beta chains were read from a single sample in a study of cytomegalovirus exposure and HLA in healthy donors. Only in-frame clones appear in the TCRdb table, and some are missing; sequencing was by immunoSEQ multiplex PCR. The sample has about 120,000 clones, more than 60% seen once. The source material was PBMCs. These receptors all come from a man aged 35 to 55 in good health and CMV-seropositive. Both conserved end residues are part of each CDR3. The order of the fields is D gene, J gene, clone size, V gene, CDR3 DNA, CDR3 protein. The D gene is left open where the match is weak. Clone size appears in some rows only: once, few, many, or a class for an expanded clone.

>-|TRBJ1-1|-|TRBV7-9
TGTGCCAGCAGCTTGCGGGGGGCAGATGAAGCTTTCTTT
CASSLRGADEAFF
>TRBD2|TRBJ2-7|-|TRBV4-2
TGTGCCAGCAGCCAACAGGCGGGGGGCCTCCTCTACGAGCAGTACTTC
CASSQQAGGLLYEQYF
>-|TRBJ2-1|-|TRBV7-2
TGTGCCAGCACTGACGGGCGGCTAGCGTCCTACAATGAGCAGTTCTTC
CASTDGRLASYNEQFF
>-|TRBJ2-5|-|TRBV9
TGTGCCAGCAGCGTAGCAGGGGCCCAAGAGACCCAGTACTTC
CASSVAGAQETQYF
>-|TRBJ1-1|-|TRBV7-9
TGTGCCAGCAGCCCCGGGGACACTGAAGCTTTCTTT
CASSPGDTEAFF
>-|TRBJ2-7|-|TRBV6-5
TGTGCCAGCAGACAAACTAGCTCCTACGAGCAGTACTTC
CASRQTSSYEQYF
>-|TRBJ2-7|-|TRBV6-6
TGTGCCAGCAGTCGACTAACGGGATCCTACGAGCAGTACTTC
CASSRLTGSYEQYF
>-|TRBJ1-6|-|TRBV5-1
TGCGCCAGCAGCTTGCTCTCGGAGGCGGATTCACCCCTCCACTTT
CASSLLSEADSPLHF
>-|TRBJ1-1|few|TRBV29-1
TGCAGCGTAAGGGGAACGATGAACACTGAAGCTTTCTTT
CSVRGTMNTEAFF
>-|TRBJ2-7|many|TRBV28
TGTGCCAGCCAGCGGGTATTATACGAGCAGTACTTC
CASQRVLYEQYF
>-|TRBJ2-7|few|TRBV11-2
TGTGCCAGCAGCATAGACCGGTACGAGCAGTACTTC
CASSIDRYEQYF
>TRBD2|TRBJ2-2|-|TRBV9
TGTGCCAGCAGCCCTACTAGCGGGAGGCAAACCGGGGAGCTGTTTTTT
CASSPTSGRQTGELFF
>TRBD2|TRBJ2-3|-|TRBV5-1
TGCGCCAGCAGCTTGACTAGCGGGACTTTCACAGATACGCAGTATTTT
CASSLTSGTFTDTQYF
>TRBD1|TRBJ1-2|few|TRBV6-6
TGTGCCAGCAGTCGACAGGGTTTGGACTATGGCTACACCTTC
CASSRQGLDYGYTF
>-|TRBJ2-1|-|TRBV11-2
TGTGCCAGCAGCTCCCCTCACGGTTGTGAGCAGTTCTTC
CASSSPHGCEQFF
>-|TRBJ1-1|-|TRBV5-1
TGCGCCAGCAGTTCAAATAGTTTTAGGGGCCCTGAAGCTTTCTTT
CASSSNSFRGPEAFF
>-|TRBJ2-7|-|TRBV6-1
TGTGCCAGTGAGAGAAACTCCTACGAGCAGTACTTC
CASERNSYEQYF
>TRBD2|TRBJ2-5|-|TRBV9
TGTGCCAGCAGCTTGGGGGGGTTGGGAGAGACCCAGTACTTC
CASSLGGLGETQYF
>-|TRBJ1-2|-|TRBV2
TGTGCCAGCAGCGAACAGGGCACTAACTATGGCTACACCTTC
CASSEQGTNYGYTF
>TRBD2|TRBJ2-5|few|TRBV9
TGTGCCAGCAGCGCCAGCGGGAGGGCCTCTGAGACCCAGTACTTC
CASSASGRASETQYF
>TRBD1|TRBJ2-7|once|TRBV10-3
TGTGCCATCAGATCATCGGACAGGGTTAACGAGCAGTACTTC
CAIRSSDRVNEQYF
>TRBD1|TRBJ2-7|few|TRBV11-1
TGTGCCAGCAGTTTCCTACCGGGACAGATGTCCTACGAGCAGTACTTC
CASSFLPGQMSYEQYF
>TRBD1|TRBJ2-7|-|TRBV7-8
TGTGCCAGCAGCTTAGGGACAGGGGTCGGGAACGAGCAGTACTTC
CASSLGTGVGNEQYF